Each of the 30 T cell receptor beta chains below was sequenced from the same sample in a study of blood T cells in healthy people across ages. A J-beta primer mix and a sample-barcoded 5' primer were used in a second PCR of roughly 6 to 11 cycles. One entry per CDR3 protein results from TCRdb running MiXCR on the 5' RACE reads. The profile shows roughly 1,700,000 distinct CDR3 sequences, roughly 28% of them singletons. Sequencing was done on a sample of blood. These receptors were collected from a woman under 40 in good health.

A word on this clonotype: A much bigger clone sits one base away, suggesting this may be a read error. The V call is TRBV29-1, the J call TRBJ2-7, with 9 bases lining up with TRBD1. Germline assignment: CDR1 SQVTM and CDR2 ANQGSEA. V lost 7 bases and J lost 2; bases outside the gene matches: 12. This CDR3 contains 15 residues. The CDR3 loop is CSAYSGTGRPYEQYF. Written as DNA, the CDR3 is TGCAGCGCATACTCCGGGACAGGGAGACCCTACGAGCAGTACTTC.

A single count supports this clonotype. The chain combines TRBV5-1 with TRBJ2-3; the match to TRBD1 covers 7 bases. The J segment lost 4 bases and the V segment lost 5 bases, leaving 13 bases of the junction unmatched. CDR3 length equals 16 residues. CDR1 and CDR2 from the germline V gene are SGHRS and YFSETQ. In DNA, the CDR3 is TGCGCCAGCAGGTCTTGGACAGGACCTAGAGCAGATACGCAGTATTTT. It codes for CASRSWTGPRADTQYF.

This clonotype occurred a few times. The chain combines TRBV7-2 with TRBJ2-2; 12 bases are a match to TRBD2. Per the germline V gene, CDR1 is SGHTA and CDR2 is FQGNSA. With V trimmed by 4 bases and J by 5 bases, 8 bases remained unmatched. The CDR3 covers 17 residues. CDR3 region: CASSSRLGLAGTGELFF. The DNA for the CDR3 is TGTGCCAGCAGCTCCCGGCTCGGACTAGCGGGAACCGGGGAGCTGTTTTTT.

The rearrangement links TRBV20-1 to TRBJ1-2; no clear D. The ends were cut back, 6 bases at V and 2 bases at J, with 13 bases in the middle. Germline values: CDR1 DFQATT, CDR2 SNEGSKA (reference sequence). The CDR3 has 13 residues. CDR3 coding DNA: TGCAGTGCCTCCGGAGGGTACAACTATGGCTACACCTTC. The encoded protein is CSASGGYNYGYTF.

This clonotype was detected many times. The chain recombines TRBV24-1 with TRBJ2-7, with TRBD2 matching over 7 bases. J gave up 5 bases and V 3 bases, and 3 bases lay outside the gene matches. The germline CDR1 and CDR2 sequences are KGHDR and SFDVKD. The CDR3 spans 13 residues. The CDR3 DNA follows: TGTGCCACCAGTGATCTCCGGGGGGACGAGCAGTACTTC. It specifies CATSDLRGDEQYF.

This sequence joins TRBV7-9 and TRBJ2-1; D remains unclear. Looked up from germline, CDR1 is SEHNR and CDR2 is FQNEAQ (reference sequence). This CDR3 spans 13 amino acids. Between the trimmed V and J ends, which lost 3 bases and 4 bases, there was a span of 7 bases. The CDR3 region has the DNA TGTGCCAGCAGCTTGGTATGGTACAATGAGCAGTTCTTC. Residues: CASSLVWYNEQFF.

J is TRBJ2-1 and V is TRBV12-3 or TRBV12-4; D is undetermined. The ends were cut back, 6 bases at V and 2 bases at J, with 17 bases in the middle. CDR3 size: 16 residues. The CDR3 nucleotides are TGTGCCAGCAGCCGCGTAATGGGTACCCCCTACAATGAGCAGTTCTTC. It encodes CASSRVMGTPYNEQFF.

V is TRBV7-9 and J is TRBJ2-5; D is undetermined. V was cut by 5 bases and J by 5 bases, with 12 bases left in between. Germline V gene data show CDR1 as SEHNR and CDR2 as FQNEAQ (reference sequence). The CDR3 runs to 13 residues. The CDR3 is CASSPLGMETQYF. CDR3 nucleotide sequence: TGTGCCAGCAGCCCCCTGGGAATGGAGACCCAGTACTTC. Full variable domain (remainder filled in from reference TRBV7-9 and TRBJ2-5): DTGVSQNPRHKITKRGQNVTFRCDPISEHNRLYWYRQTLGQGPEFLTYFQNEAQLEKSRLLSDRFSAERPKGSFSTLEIQRTEQGDSAMYLCASSPLGMETQYFGPGTRLLVL.

Concerning this clonotype: This may come from a read error, since a much larger clone is one base off. The V gene is TRBV7-6, the J gene TRBJ2-7; 9 nucleotides align to TRBD1. CDR1 SGHVS and CDR2 FNYEAQ come from the germline V gene. The CDR3 has 15 amino acids. CDR3 loop: CTSRAAPGQGGEQYF. The CDR3 DNA follows: TGTACCAGCAGAGCGGCGCCGGGACAGGGTGGCGAGCAGTACTTC.

The chain links TRBV28 to TRBJ2-7; 8 nucleotides align to TRBD1. TRBJ2-5 explains the end of the DNA better; the J call may be wrong. The CDR3 consists of 14 residues. Germline V lookup: CDR1 MDHEN, CDR2 SYDVKM. The CDR3 spells CASRSGQGRETQYF. In DNA form, the CDR3 reads TGTGCCAGCAGGTCAGGACAGGGCCGAGAGACCCAGTACTTC.

J is TRBJ2-1 and V is TRBV6-5, with a weak D call TRBD2 (5 bases). The V gene lost 0 bases and the J gene lost 7 bases, with 13 bases spanning the gap. CDR3 length: 15 amino acids. The V gene's germline CDR1 is MNHEY and CDR2 SVGAGI. The CDR3 region is CASSYSTGRGNEQFF. The CDR3 DNA follows: TGTGCCAGCAGTTACTCGACGGGGAGAGGGAATGAGCAGTTCTTC.

This clonotype turned up a few times. The rearrangement uses TRBV2 and TRBJ1-5; a possible D gene is TRBD1 (5 bases). V shed 6 bases and J shed 10 bases, with 22 bases lying between them. This CDR3 is built from 15 residues. The germline V gene has CDR1 SNHLY and CDR2 FYNNEI. The DNA of the CDR3 is TGTGCCAGCAGGGGTGGGGCGGCGCTTAGTCACCCCCAGCATTTT. It codes for CASRGGAALSHPQHF.

This clonotype has a handful of counts. The CDR3 is CASSVQGLNYGYTF. CDR3 DNA sequence: TGTGCCAGCAGCGTCCAGGGGCTTAACTATGGCTACACCTTC. V is TRBV3-1 and J is TRBJ1-2, with D perhaps TRBD1 (6 bases). The V gene lost 5 bases and the J gene lost 1 base, with 11 bases spanning the gap. CDR1 is LGHDT, CDR2 YNNKEL, per germline (reference sequence). This CDR3 contains 14 residues. Together with reference TRBV3-1 and TRBJ1-2, the CDR3 gives the full variable domain: DTAVSQTPKYLVTQMGNDKSIKCEQNLGHDTMYWYKQDSKKFLKIMFSYNNKELIINETVPNRFSPKSPDKAHLNLHINSLELGDSAVYFCASSVQGLNYGYTFGSGTRLTVV.

This clonotype was counted between two and nine times. The chain employs TRBV11-2 and TRBJ2-4, with D possibly TRBD1 on 5 matching bases. V lost 3 bases and J 5 bases, leaving 14 bases between the germline ends. Per germline, CDR1 SGHAT and CDR2 FQNNGV. The CDR3 has 15 amino acids. The CDR3: CASSLGPRLENIQYF. Here the CDR3 DNA reads TGTGCCAGCAGCTTGGGGCCGAGGTTGGAAAACATTCAGTACTTC.

Of note for this clonotype: A much bigger clone sits one base away, suggesting this may be a read error. V usage is TRBV7-9 and J usage is TRBJ2-1; tentatively, D is TRBD1 or TRBD2 (5 bases each). V was cut by 9 bases and J by 5 bases, with 23 bases left in between. The CDR3 totals 16 residues. CDR1 is SEHNR, CDR2 FQNEAQ, per germline (reference sequence). The CDR3 sequence: CARSPTGTSRNNEQFF. CDR3 DNA sequence: TGTGCCAGAAGCCCCACAGGAACTAGTAGGAACAATGAGCAGTTCTTC.

In regard to this clonotype: An end of the junction does not agree with germline; a read error may underlie this. The chain employs TRBV11-2 and TRBJ1-2; unclear D gene. The CDR3 runs 16 residues. CDR1 and CDR2 from the germline V gene are SGHAT and FQNNGV. In nucleotides, the CDR3 is TGTGCCAGCAGCCAACCCGAGCGGGAACTTAACTATGGCTACATCTTC. The encoded protein is CASSQPERELNYGYIF. The whole variable domain, filled in from reference TRBV11-2 and TRBJ1-2, reads EAGVAQSPRYKIIEKRQSVAFWCNPISGHATLYWYQQILGQGPKLLIQFQNNGVVDDSQLPKDRFSAERLKGVDSTLKIQPAKLEDSAVYLCASSQPERELNYGYIFGSGTRLTVV.

This clonotype was recorded a few times. This may stem from a read error, because a much larger clone lies one nucleotide away. The chain uses TRBV29-1 and TRBJ2-7, with D possibly matching TRBD2 (5 bases). Trimming cost V 4 bases and J 6 bases, with 10 bases left between them. The CDR3 sequence is 11 residues long. The V gene's germline CDR1 is SQVTM and CDR2 ANQGSEA. DNA for the CDR3: TGCAGCGTTGGAGGGATGGGCGAGCAGTACTTC. This encodes CSVGGMGEQYF.

A note on this clonotype: A much larger clone differs from this one at a single base, so this may be a read error. This chain links TRBV29-1 with TRBJ2-5; 8 bases are a match to TRBD2. The germline CDR1 and CDR2 sequences are SQVTM and ANQGSEA. Germline trimming cut 6 bases from V and 11 bases from J; bases unmatched to any gene: 14. The CDR3 loop spans 13 amino acids. CDR3 DNA: TGCAGCGTAGAACTAGCGGAAAACAATGAGCAGTACTTC. It yields the protein CSVELAENNEQYF.

A few counts support this clonotype. The gene calls are TRBV24-1 and TRBJ1-5, with D possibly being TRBD1 (6 bases). Trimming removed 3 bases from V and 9 bases from J, with 11 bases in between. Germline CDR1 reads KGHDR; CDR2 reads SFDVKD. The CDR3 is made up of 13 amino acids. This CDR3 is CATSDPTGWPQHF. CDR3 sequence (DNA): TGTGCCACCAGTGATCCCACAGGGTGGCCCCAGCATTTT.

This clonotype turned up a few times. V gene TRBV12-3 or TRBV12-4 combines with J gene TRBJ2-3, with a weak D call TRBD2 (6 bases). This CDR3 has 16 amino acids. The germline V and J ends were trimmed by 5 bases and 1 base, with 16 bases remaining between them. The CDR3 DNA reads TGTGCCAGCAGTCAAATAGCGGCCTCGCGCACAGATACGCAGTATTTT. Protein product: CASSQIAASRTDTQYF.

With respect to this clonotype: This sequence may be a read error, since a much larger clone differs from it by one base. The chain has TRBV14 and TRBJ2-5, with D unresolved. Germline V gene data show CDR1 as SGHDN and CDR2 as FVKESK. The CDR3 loop spans 14 amino acids. CDR3 amino acids: CVSSHLDGQETQYF. The CDR3 DNA is TGTGTCAGCAGCCACCTGGACGGTCAAGAGACCCAGTACTTC.

The genes are TRBV6-5 and TRBJ1-1; D remains ambiguous. V gave up 0 bases and J gave up 1 base, with 9 bases separating them. From germline, CDR1 is MNHEY and CDR2 SVGAGI. The CDR3 has 15 amino acids. CDR3: CASSYSFSRNTEAFF. The CDR3 coding sequence is TGTGCCAGCAGTTACTCTTTTTCCAGGAACACTGAAGCTTTCTTT.

A remark on this clonotype: An end of the junction does not agree with germline; a read error may underlie this. V usage is TRBV5-4 and J usage is TRBJ2-1, with D possibly matching TRBD2 (7 bases). Germline V gene sequence: CDR1 SGHNT, CDR2 YYREEE (reference sequence). The CDR3 contains 14 residues. The CDR3 coding sequence is TGTGCCGGCAGCACCGGAGGGGGGGATAGTGAGCAGTTCTTC. Translating gives CAGSTGGGDSEQFF.

Only a few counts were recorded for this clonotype. This sequence joins TRBV5-6 and TRBJ2-3; maybe TRBD2 (7 bases). The V end lost 2 bases, the J end lost 6 bases, and 16 bases lay between the germline ends. Looked up from germline, CDR1 is SGHDT and CDR2 is YYEEEE. The CDR3 is 15 residues long. The CDR3 DNA sequence: TGTGCCAGCAGCTTCCGGAGGGGGGGCGTGGATACGCAGTATTTT. As protein: CASSFRRGGVDTQYF.

The chain is built from TRBV5-5 and TRBJ1-1; D call uncertain. CDR1 and CDR2 from the germline V gene are SGHKS and YYEKEE (reference sequence). The CDR3 has 15 residues. Trimming cost V 6 bases and J 5 bases, with 20 bases left between them. The CDR3 DNA follows: TGTGCCAGCACCCCCCAGGCTGCGTTGATAACTGAAGCTTTCTTT. It encodes CASTPQAALITEAFF.

This chain connects TRBV5-6 to TRBJ2-5, with 8 positions matching TRBD2. V was pared by 3 bases and J by 0 bases, with 13 bases of the junction left unmatched. In germline, CDR1 is SGHDT, CDR2 YYEEEE. This CDR3 spans 18 amino acids. The CDR3 DNA reads TGTGCCAGCAGCTCCCTCGGGTTCGCGGGGGGTTACCAAGAGACCCAGTACTTC. Protein sequence: CASSSLGFAGGYQETQYF.

In this sample, this clonotype turned up many times. V is TRBV6-5 and J is TRBJ2-7; TRBD2 aligns across 9 bases. CDR3 length equals 16 residues. Germline V gene lookup returns CDR1 MNHEY and CDR2 SVGAGI. V lost 4 bases and J lost 4; bases outside the gene matches: 11. CDR3 sequence reads: CASSLSSLAGRYEQYF. The CDR3 DNA is TGTGCCAGCAGTTTATCCTCCCTAGCGGGGAGATACGAGCAGTACTTC.

The rearrangement links TRBV4-3 to TRBJ2-7; a possible D gene is TRBD2 (5 bases). The ends were cut back, 0 bases at V and 9 bases at J, with 15 bases in the middle. Per the germline V gene, CDR1 is LGHNA and CDR2 is YSLEER. This CDR3 spans 14 amino acids. In nucleotides, the CDR3 is TGCGCCAGCAGCCAAGATCCCGCGGGCGGCGGGCAGTACTTC. Its translation: CASSQDPAGGGQYF.

This clonotype came up a few times. The rearrangement links TRBV5-1 to TRBJ2-7; unclear D gene. The CDR3 totals 14 residues. V was shortened by 4 bases and J by 2 bases, with 13 bases between the two germline ends. Germline V gene data show CDR1 as SGHRS and CDR2 as YFSETQ. This chain's CDR3 is CASSPQKTTYEQYF. The DNA of the CDR3 is TGCGCCAGCAGCCCGCAGAAGACAACCTACGAGCAGTACTTC.

This sequence joins TRBV5-5 and TRBJ1-2; no clear D gene. Germline CDR1 is SGHKS and CDR2 is YYEKEE (reference sequence). This CDR3 contains 14 residues. Between the trimmed V and J ends, which lost 1 base and 8 bases, there was a span of 15 bases. CDR3 bases: TGTGCCAGCAGCTTGTGGGCATCCCAGCAGGGCTACACCTTC. Its translation is CASSLWASQQGYTF.